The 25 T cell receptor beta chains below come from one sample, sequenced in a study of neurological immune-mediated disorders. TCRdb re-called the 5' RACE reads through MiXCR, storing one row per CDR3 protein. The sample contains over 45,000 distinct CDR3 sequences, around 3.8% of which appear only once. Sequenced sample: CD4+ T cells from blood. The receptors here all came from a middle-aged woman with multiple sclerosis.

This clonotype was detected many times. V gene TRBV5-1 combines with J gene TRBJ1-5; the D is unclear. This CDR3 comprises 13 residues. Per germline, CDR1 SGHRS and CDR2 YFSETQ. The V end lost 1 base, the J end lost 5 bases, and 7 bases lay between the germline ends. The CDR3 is CASSLNVDQPQHF. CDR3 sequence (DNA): TGCGCCAGCAGCTTGAACGTGGATCAGCCCCAGCATTTT.

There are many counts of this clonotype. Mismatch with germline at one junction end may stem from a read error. The CDR3 DNA reads as TGTGCCAACAGCCAAGATGACTGGGGCTTTGGCTACACCTTC. Protein sequence: CANSQDDWGFGYTF. V gene TRBV3-1 combines with J gene TRBJ1-2, with a tentative D call TRBD1 (5 bases). CDR1 is LGHDT and CDR2 is YNNKEL in the germline V gene (reference sequence). The CDR3 has 14 residues.

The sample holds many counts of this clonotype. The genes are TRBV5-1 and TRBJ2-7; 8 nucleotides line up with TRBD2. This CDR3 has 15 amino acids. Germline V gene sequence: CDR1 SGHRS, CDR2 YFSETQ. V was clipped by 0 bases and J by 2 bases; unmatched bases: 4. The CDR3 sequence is CASSLVGGATYEQYF. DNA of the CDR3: TGCGCCAGCAGCTTGGTCGGGGGGGCAACCTACGAGCAGTACTTC. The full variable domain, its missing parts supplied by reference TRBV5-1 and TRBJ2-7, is KAGVTQTPRYLIKTRGQQVTLSCSPISGHRSVSWYQQTPGQGLQFLFEYFSETQRNKGNFPGRFSGRQFSNSRSEMNVSTLELGDSALYLCASSLVGGATYEQYFGPGTRLTVT.

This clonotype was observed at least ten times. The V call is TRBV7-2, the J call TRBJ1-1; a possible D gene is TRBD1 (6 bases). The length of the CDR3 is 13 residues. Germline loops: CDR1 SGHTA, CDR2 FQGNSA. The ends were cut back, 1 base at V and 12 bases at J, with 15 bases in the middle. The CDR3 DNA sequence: TGTGCCAGCAGCTTAGACCCACAGGGTAGGTCTTTCTTT. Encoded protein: CASSLDPQGRSFF. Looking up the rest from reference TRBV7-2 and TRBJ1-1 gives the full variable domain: GAGVSQSPSNKVTEKGKDVELRCDPISGHTALYWYRQSLGQGLEFLIYFQGNSAPDKSGLPSDRFSAERTGGSVSTLTIQRTQQEDSAVYLCASSLDPQGRSFFGQGTRLTVV.

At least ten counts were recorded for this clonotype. The CDR3 loop reads CSAQGRNNQPQHF. The CDR3 nucleotides read TGCAGTGCCCAAGGAAGGAATAATCAGCCCCAGCATTTT. The chain recombines TRBV20-1 with TRBJ1-5; D remains ambiguous. Between the trimmed V and J ends, which lost 6 bases and 4 bases, there was a span of 13 bases. The CDR3 runs to 13 residues. Germline V gene sequence: CDR1 DFQATT, CDR2 SNEGSKA (reference sequence).

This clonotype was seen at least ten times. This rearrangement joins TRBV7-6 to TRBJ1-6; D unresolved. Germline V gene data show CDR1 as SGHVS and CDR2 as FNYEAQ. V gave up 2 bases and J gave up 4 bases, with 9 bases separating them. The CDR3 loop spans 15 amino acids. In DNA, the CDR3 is TGTGCCAGCAGCTTAATGGGCACATATAATTCACCCCTCCACTTT. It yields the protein CASSLMGTYNSPLHF.

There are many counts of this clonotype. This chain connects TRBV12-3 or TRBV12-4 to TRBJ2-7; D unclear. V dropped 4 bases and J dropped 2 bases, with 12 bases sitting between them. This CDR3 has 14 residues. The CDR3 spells CASSSPRHPYEQYF. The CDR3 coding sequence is TGTGCCAGCAGTTCCCCACGACATCCCTACGAGCAGTACTTC.

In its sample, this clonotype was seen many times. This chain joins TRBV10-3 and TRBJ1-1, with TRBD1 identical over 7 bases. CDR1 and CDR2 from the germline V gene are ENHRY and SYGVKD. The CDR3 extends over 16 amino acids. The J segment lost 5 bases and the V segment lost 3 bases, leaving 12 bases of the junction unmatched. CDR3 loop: CAISDVRTVQGTEAFF. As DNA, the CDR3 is TGTGCCATCAGTGACGTCAGGACGGTACAGGGGACTGAAGCTTTCTTT.

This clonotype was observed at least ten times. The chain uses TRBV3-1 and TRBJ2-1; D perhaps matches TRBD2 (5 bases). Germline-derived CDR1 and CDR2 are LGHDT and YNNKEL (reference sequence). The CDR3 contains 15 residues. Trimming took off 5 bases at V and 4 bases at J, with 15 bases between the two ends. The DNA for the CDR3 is TGTGCCAGCAGCGGAAGGGCGGGCTCTTACAATGAGCAGTTCTTC. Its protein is CASSGRAGSYNEQFF.

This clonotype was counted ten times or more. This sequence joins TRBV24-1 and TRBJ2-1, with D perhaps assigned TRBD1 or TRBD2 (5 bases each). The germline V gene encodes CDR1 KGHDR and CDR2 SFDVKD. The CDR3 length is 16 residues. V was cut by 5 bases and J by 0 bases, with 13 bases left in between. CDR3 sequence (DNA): TGTGCCACCAGTGTGGCTGGGGGAAGCTCCTACAATGAGCAGTTCTTC. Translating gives CATSVAGGSSYNEQFF.

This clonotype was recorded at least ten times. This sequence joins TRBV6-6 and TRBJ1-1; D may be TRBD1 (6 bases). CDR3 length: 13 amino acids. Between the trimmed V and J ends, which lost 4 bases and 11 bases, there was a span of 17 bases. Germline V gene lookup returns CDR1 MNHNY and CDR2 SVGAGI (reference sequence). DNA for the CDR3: TGTGCCAGCAGTTTCGGGGTGGGGGGGGCCGCTTTCTTT. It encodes CASSFGVGGAAFF.

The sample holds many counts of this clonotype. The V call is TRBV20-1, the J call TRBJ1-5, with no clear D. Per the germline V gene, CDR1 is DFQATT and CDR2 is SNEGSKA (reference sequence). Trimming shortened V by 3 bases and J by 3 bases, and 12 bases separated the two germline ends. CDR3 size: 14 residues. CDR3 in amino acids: CSARNPVINQPQHF. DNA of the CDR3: TGCAGTGCTAGGAACCCGGTTATCAATCAGCCCCAGCATTTT.

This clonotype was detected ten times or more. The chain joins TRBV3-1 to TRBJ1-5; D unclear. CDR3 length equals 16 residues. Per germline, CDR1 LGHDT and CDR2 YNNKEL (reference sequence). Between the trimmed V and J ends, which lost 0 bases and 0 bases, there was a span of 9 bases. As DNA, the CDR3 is TGTGCCAGCAGCCAAGATGCTTGGGATAGCAATCAGCCCCAGCATTTT. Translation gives CASSQDAWDSNQPQHF. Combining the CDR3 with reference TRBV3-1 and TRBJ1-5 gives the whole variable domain DTAVSQTPKYLVTQMGNDKSIKCEQNLGHDTMYWYKQDSKKFLKIMFSYNNKELIINETVPNRFSPKSPDKAHLNLHINSLELGDSAVYFCASSQDAWDSNQPQHFGDGTRLSIL.

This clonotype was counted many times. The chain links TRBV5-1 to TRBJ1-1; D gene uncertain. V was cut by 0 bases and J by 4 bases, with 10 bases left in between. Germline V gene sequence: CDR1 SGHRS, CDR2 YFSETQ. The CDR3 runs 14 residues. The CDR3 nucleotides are TGCGCCAGCAGCTTGGAAGGGCGCGGCACTGAAGCTTTCTTT. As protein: CASSLEGRGTEAFF.

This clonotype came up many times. The CDR3 region is CASSLDRGQPQHF. CDR3 bases: TGCGCCAGCAGCTTAGACAGGGGACAGCCCCAGCATTTT. The gene calls are TRBV5-1 and TRBJ1-5; 8 bases are a match to TRBD1. V was clipped by 2 bases and J by 7 bases; unmatched bases: 2. The germline V gene has CDR1 SGHRS and CDR2 YFSETQ. The CDR3 spans 13 residues.

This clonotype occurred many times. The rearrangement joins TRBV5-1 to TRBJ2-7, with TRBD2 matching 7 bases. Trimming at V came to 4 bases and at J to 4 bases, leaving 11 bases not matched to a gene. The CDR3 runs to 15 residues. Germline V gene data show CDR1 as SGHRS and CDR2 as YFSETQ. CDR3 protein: CASSPRVGREYEQYF. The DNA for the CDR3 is TGCGCCAGCAGCCCCAGGGTGGGGAGGGAGTACGAGCAGTACTTC.

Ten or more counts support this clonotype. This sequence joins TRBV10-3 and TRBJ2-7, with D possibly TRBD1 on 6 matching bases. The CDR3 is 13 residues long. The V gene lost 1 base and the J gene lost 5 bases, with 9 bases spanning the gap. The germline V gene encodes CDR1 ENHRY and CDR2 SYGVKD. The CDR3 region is CAISEFRDNEQYF. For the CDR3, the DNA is TGTGCCATCAGTGAGTTTCGGGACAACGAGCAGTACTTC.

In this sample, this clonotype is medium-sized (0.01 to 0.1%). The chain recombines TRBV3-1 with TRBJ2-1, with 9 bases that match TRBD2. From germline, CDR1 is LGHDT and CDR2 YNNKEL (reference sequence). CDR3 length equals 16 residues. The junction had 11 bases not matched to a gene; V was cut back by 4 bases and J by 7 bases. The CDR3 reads CASSPRGLASGNEQFF. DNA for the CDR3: TGTGCCAGCAGCCCCCGGGGACTAGCATCGGGTAATGAGCAGTTCTTC.

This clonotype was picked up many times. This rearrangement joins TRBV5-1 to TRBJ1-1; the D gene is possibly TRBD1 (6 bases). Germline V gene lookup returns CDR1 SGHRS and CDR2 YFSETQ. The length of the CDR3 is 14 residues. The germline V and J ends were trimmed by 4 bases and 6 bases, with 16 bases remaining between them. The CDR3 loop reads CASSDIRGSAEAFF. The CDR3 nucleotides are TGCGCCAGCAGCGACATCAGGGGAAGCGCTGAAGCTTTCTTT.

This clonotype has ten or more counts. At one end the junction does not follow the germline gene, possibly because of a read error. The CDR3 DNA is TGTGCCAGCAGCCCACTGACAGGGGGTGGAGAAAAACTGTTTTTT. This sequence encodes CASSPLTGGGEKLFF. The J gene is TRBJ1-4, the V gene TRBV5-1, with 9 positions matching TRBD1. Per germline, CDR1 SGHRS and CDR2 YFSETQ. This CDR3 region has 15 residues.

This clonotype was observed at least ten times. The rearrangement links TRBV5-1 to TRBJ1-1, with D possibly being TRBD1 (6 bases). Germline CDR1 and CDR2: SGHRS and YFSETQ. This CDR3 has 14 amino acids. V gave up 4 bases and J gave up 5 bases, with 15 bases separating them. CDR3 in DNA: TGCGCCAGCAGCCATGGGACACCAAGGACTGAAGCTTTCTTT. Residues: CASSHGTPRTEAFF.

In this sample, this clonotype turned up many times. The CDR3 DNA follows: TGTGCCAGCAGCTTAGAACCGGGTATCATCTACGAGCAGTACTTC. This codes for CASSLEPGIIYEQYF. The V and J genes are TRBV7-2 and TRBJ2-7; D is undetermined. Germline V CDR1 and CDR2: SGHTA, FQGNSA. This CDR3 has 15 residues. Trimming took off 1 base at V and 3 bases at J, with 13 bases between the two ends.

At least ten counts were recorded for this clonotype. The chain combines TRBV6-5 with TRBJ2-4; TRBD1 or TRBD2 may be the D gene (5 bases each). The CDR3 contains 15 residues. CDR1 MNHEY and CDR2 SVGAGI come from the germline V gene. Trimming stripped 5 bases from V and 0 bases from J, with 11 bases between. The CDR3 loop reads CASSPRDGAKNIQYF. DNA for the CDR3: TGTGCCAGCAGTCCGAGGGACGGAGCCAAAAACATTCAGTACTTC.

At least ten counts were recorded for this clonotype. For the CDR3, the DNA is TGCAGTGCTAGAGATCCCGTTGGCGGGGCCAACGTCCTGACTTTC. It encodes CSARDPVGGANVLTF. The chain joins TRBV20-1 to TRBJ2-6, with D unresolved. The ends were cut back, 0 bases at V and 4 bases at J, with 10 bases in the middle. Germline V gene sequence: CDR1 DFQATT, CDR2 SNEGSKA (reference sequence). This CDR3 has 15 amino acids.

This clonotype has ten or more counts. Written as DNA, the CDR3 is TGTGCCAGCAGCCAGCTGGGGGCCAACGTCCTGACTTTC. The encoded protein is CASSQLGANVLTF. The chain is built from TRBV7-8 and TRBJ2-6; D is undetermined. V lost 5 bases and J lost 4, with 6 bases in between. The V gene's germline CDR1 is SGHVS and CDR2 FQNEAQ. The CDR3 spans 13 residues.